This record concerns one T cell receptor beta chain sequence. Antigen unknown. The data are from a study of cytomegalovirus exposure and HLA in healthy donors. Whole-study context: Among the approximately 380 donors who were genotyped, around 77% fell in the genetic ancestry cluster that is associated with self-reported Caucasian donors. Study findings and constraints: Later genetic work tied a missense DCLRE1C variant to beta-chain V and J trimming. For presence/absence analyses, sequencing depth was assumed to be roughly uniform across donors. Investigators reported approximately 170 TCR beta chains as tied to cytomegalovirus.

V was shortened by 5 bases and J by 1 base, with 11 bases between the two germline ends. The CDR3 sequence is 14 residues long. Germline assignment: CDR1 LNHDA and CDR2 SQIVND (reference sequence). PCR used 60 Vbeta primers and 13 Jbeta primers. Using immunoSEQ multiplex PCR, the repertoire was profiled, and TCRdb retains in-frame clones only, with some absent. The repertoire holds about 150,000 clones, with about four fifths as singletons. The rearrangement uses TRBV19 and TRBJ1-1; D possibly corresponds to TRBD1 (5 bases). This receptor was obtained from a woman in her 40s in good health and CMV-seronegative. Sequences were obtained from PBMCs. CDR3: CASSPTGGNTEAFF. The CDR3 DNA reads TGTGCCAGTAGTCCCACGGGGGGGAACACTGAAGCTTTCTTT.